The sequence of this TCR beta chain was determined in a study of cytomegalovirus exposure and HLA in healthy donors. PCR was performed using 60 Vbeta and 13 Jbeta primers. Clones were sequenced by immunoSEQ multiplex PCR, and TCRdb holds only the in-frame ones, with some missing. The sample yields about 120,000 clones, nearly 80% seen once. Germline V gene sequence: CDR1 SGHRS, CDR2 YFSETQ. The trim removed 4 bases at V and 4 bases at J, leaving 11 bases unmatched. The CDR3 sequence is 17 residues long. The TCR sequence derives from a woman in her 30s in good health and CMV-seropositive. V usage is TRBV5-1 and J usage is TRBJ2-2; 9 bases are a match to TRBD1. The sample taken for sequencing was PBMCs. CDR3 sequence: CASSTGPGQGGTGELFF. The CDR3 DNA sequence: TGCGCCAGCAGCACAGGCCCGGGACAGGGCGGCACCGGGGAGCTGTTTTTT.